This T cell receptor beta chain is drawn from a study of a mutant IDH1 vaccine in newly diagnosed glioma. At the level of the study: Treated individuals were around 60% male and approximately 40% female, averaging 40.4 years of age.

Time point described: week 35, safety follow-up. Doses of 300 ug of mutant IDH1 20-mer peptide were given with topical imiquimod. The CDR3 is made up of 16 amino acids. Trimming removed 2 bases from V and 1 base from J; junction bases left unmatched: 3. CDR1 is SGHDT and CDR2 is YYEEEE in the germline V gene. TCRdb's copy holds only in-frame clones and misses some; the assay was immunoSEQ multiplex PCR. This repertoire shows 65,000 to 85,000 clones, approximately 86% found once; its top ten account for 1.5% to 2.5%. On this clone: The antigen is not known.

The rearrangement links TRBV5-6 to TRBJ2-2; TRBD1 aligns across 9 bases. The sample consisted of PBMCs, taken from a glioma patient whose treatment included an IDH1 peptide vaccine. The TCR comes from a man aged 30 to 45 with glioma. CDR3 sequence reads: CASSFPTGGNTGELFF. The CDR3 DNA reads as TGTGCCAGCAGCTTCCCGACAGGGGGGAACACCGGGGAGCTGTTTTTT.